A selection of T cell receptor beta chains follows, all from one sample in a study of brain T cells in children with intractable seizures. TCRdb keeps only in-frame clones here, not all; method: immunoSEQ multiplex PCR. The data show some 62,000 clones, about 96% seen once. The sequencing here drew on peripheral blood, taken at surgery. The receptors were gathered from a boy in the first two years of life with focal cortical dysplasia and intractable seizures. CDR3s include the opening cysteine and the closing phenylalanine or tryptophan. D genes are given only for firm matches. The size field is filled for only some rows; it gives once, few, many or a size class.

CDR3aa: CASSQYAGFEQYF
CDR3nt: TGCGCCAGCAGCCAATATGCAGGGTTCGAGCAGTACTTC
d_gene: -
j_gene: TRBJ2-7
v_gene: TRBV4-1
abundance: -

CDR3aa: CASRLQGARGYTF
CDR3nt: TGTGCCAGCAGGTTACAGGGGGCGCGTGGCTACACCTTC
d_gene: TRBD1
j_gene: TRBJ1-2
v_gene: TRBV7-2
abundance: -

CDR3aa: CASSLSGRASADTQYF
CDR3nt: TGTGCCAGCAGCTTAAGCGGGAGGGCCTCCGCAGATACGCAGTATTTT
d_gene: TRBD2
j_gene: TRBJ2-3
v_gene: TRBV13
abundance: -

CDR3aa: CASSLGWVDRGDYGYTF
CDR3nt: TGTGCCAGCAGCTTGGGCTGGGTGGACAGGGGAGACTATGGCTACACCTTC
d_gene: TRBD1
j_gene: TRBJ1-2
v_gene: TRBV5-4
abundance: -

CDR3aa: CASSKRTGSSYNEQFF
CDR3nt: TGTGCCAGCAGTAAACGGACAGGTTCCTCCTACAATGAGCAGTTCTTC
d_gene: TRBD1
j_gene: TRBJ2-1
v_gene: TRBV6-6
abundance: -

CDR3aa: CASSLVGGRNSGNTIYF
CDR3nt: TGTGCCAGCAGCCTTGTTGGGGGACGGAACTCTGGAAACACCATATATTTT
d_gene: -
j_gene: TRBJ1-3
v_gene: TRBV4-2
abundance: -

CDR3aa: CASSSLGSYNEQFF
CDR3nt: TGTGCCAGCAGTTCATTGGGTTCCTACAATGAGCAGTTCTTC
d_gene: -
j_gene: TRBJ2-1
v_gene: TRBV25-1
abundance: -

CDR3aa: CASSKYASSAETQYF
CDR3nt: TGTGCCAGCAGCAAATACGCTAGTAGCGCGGAGACCCAGTACTTC
d_gene: -
j_gene: TRBJ2-5
v_gene: TRBV9
abundance: -

CDR3aa: CASSQVLVQGYGYTF
CDR3nt: TGCGCCAGCAGCCAAGTCTTAGTACAGGGGTATGGCTACACCTTC
d_gene: TRBD1
j_gene: TRBJ1-2
v_gene: TRBV4-3
abundance: -

CDR3aa: CASSIISEGSTTQYF
CDR3nt: TGTGCCAGTAGTATCATTTCTGAAGGGTCGACGACCCAGTACTTC
d_gene: -
j_gene: TRBJ2-5
v_gene: TRBV19
abundance: -

CDR3aa: CASTSPWTEKNANTGELFF
CDR3nt: TGTGCCAGCACCTCTCCGTGGACAGAAAAAAACGCGAACACCGGGGAGCTGTTTTTT
d_gene: -
j_gene: TRBJ2-2
v_gene: TRBV7-8
abundance: -

CDR3aa: CASSSQGQGWQETQYF
CDR3nt: TGTGCCAGCAGCTCTCAAGGACAGGGGTGGCAAGAGACCCAGTACTTC
d_gene: TRBD1
j_gene: TRBJ2-5
v_gene: TRBV7-2
abundance: -

CDR3aa: CATIGGLYGYTF
CDR3nt: TGTGCCACCATTGGCGGACTCTATGGCTACACCTTC
d_gene: -
j_gene: TRBJ1-2
v_gene: TRBV2
abundance: -

CDR3aa: CASSLDRDFSNEQFF
CDR3nt: TGTGCCAGCAGCTTAGACAGGGATTTTTCCAATGAGCAGTTCTTC
d_gene: -
j_gene: TRBJ2-1
v_gene: TRBV7-2
abundance: once

CDR3aa: CASSGGQGLSYNEQFF
CDR3nt: TGTGCCAGCAGTGGGGGACAGGGTCTCTCCTACAATGAGCAGTTCTTC
d_gene: TRBD1
j_gene: TRBJ2-1
v_gene: TRBV27
abundance: -